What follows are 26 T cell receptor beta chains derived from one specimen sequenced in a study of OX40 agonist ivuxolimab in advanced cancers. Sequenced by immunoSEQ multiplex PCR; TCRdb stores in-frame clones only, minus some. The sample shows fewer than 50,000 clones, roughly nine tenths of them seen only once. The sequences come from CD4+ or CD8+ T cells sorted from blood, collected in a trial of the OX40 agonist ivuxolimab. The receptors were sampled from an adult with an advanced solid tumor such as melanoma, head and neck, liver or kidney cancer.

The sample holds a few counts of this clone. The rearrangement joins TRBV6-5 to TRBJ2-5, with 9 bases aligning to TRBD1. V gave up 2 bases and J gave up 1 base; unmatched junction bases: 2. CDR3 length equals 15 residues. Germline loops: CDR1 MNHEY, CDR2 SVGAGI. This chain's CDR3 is CASSYGGQGQETQYF. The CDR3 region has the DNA TGTGCCAGCAGTTACGGGGGACAGGGCCAAGAGACCCAGTACTTC.

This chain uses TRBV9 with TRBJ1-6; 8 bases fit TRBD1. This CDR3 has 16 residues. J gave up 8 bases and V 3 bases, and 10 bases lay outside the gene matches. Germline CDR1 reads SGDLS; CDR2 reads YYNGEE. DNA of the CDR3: TGTGCCAGCAGCGCAACCGGGACAGGCCGGGATTCACCCCTCCACTTT. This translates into CASSATGTGRDSPLHF.

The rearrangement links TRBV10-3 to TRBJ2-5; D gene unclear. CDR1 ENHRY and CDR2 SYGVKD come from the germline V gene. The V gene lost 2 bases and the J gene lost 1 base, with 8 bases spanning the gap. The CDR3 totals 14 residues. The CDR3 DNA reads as TGTGCCATCAGTGAGGACGGACCCCAAGAGACCCAGTACTTC. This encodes CAISEDGPQETQYF.

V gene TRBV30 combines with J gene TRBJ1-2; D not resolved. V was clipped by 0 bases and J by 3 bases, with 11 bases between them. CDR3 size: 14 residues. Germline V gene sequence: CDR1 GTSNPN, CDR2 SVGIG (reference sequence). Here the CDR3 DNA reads TGTGCCTGGAGTGTCGAACCGCCCTACTATGGCTACACCTTC. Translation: CAWSVEPPYYGYTF.

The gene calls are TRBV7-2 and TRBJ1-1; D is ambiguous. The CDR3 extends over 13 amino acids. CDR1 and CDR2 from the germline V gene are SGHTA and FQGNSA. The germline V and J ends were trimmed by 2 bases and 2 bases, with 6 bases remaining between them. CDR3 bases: TGTGCCAGCAGCTTACCTTATAACACTGAAGCTTTCTTT. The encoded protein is CASSLPYNTEAFF.

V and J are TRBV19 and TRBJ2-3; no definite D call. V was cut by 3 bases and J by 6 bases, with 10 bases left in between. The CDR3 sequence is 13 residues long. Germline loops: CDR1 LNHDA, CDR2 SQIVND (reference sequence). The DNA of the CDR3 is TGTGCCAGTAGTATCATGTCCGGCGATACGCAGTATTTT. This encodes CASSIMSGDTQYF.

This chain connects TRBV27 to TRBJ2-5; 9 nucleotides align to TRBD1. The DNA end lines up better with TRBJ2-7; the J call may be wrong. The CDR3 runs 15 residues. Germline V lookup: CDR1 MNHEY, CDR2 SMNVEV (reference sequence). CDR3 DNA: TGTGCCAGCAGTTCCCTACAGGGGGCGGAACACGAGCAGTACTTC. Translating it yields CASSSLQGAEHEQYF.

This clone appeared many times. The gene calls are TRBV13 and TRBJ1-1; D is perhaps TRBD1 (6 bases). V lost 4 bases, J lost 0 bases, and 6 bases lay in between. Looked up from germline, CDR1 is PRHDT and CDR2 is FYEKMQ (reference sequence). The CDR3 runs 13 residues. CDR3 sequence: CASSWTVNTEAFF. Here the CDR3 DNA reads TGTGCCAGCAGCTGGACAGTGAACACTGAAGCTTTCTTT.

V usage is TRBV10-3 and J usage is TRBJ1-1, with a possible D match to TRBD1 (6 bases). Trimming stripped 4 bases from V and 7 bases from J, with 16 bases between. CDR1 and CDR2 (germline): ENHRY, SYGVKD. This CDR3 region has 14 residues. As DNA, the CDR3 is TGTGCCATCAGTGTGGACAGTTCTACTTTTGAAGCTTTCTTT. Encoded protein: CAISVDSSTFEAFF.

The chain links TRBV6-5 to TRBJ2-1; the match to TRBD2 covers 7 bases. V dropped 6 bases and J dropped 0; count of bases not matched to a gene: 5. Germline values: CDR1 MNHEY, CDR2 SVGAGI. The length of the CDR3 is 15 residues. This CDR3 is CASRGGFSSYNEQFF. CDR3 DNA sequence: TGTGCCAGCAGGGGGGGGTTTAGCTCCTACAATGAGCAGTTCTTC.

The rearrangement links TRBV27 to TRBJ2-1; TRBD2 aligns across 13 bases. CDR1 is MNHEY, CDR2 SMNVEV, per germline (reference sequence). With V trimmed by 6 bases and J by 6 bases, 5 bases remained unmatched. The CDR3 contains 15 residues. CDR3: CASRLAGGPGNEQFF. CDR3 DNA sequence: TGTGCCAGCAGACTAGCGGGAGGGCCGGGCAATGAGCAGTTCTTC.

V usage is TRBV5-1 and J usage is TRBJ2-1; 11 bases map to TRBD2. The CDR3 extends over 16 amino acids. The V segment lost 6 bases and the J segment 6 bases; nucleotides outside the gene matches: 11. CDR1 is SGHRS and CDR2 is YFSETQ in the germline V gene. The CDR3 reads CASKVVGLAGGNEQFF. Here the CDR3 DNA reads TGCGCCAGCAAGGTCGTCGGCCTAGCGGGAGGCAATGAGCAGTTCTTC.

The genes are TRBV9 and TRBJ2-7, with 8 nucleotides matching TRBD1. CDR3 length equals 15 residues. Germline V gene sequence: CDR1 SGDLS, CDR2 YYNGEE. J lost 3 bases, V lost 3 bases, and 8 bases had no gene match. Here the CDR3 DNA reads TGTGCCAGCAGCGAAGGACAGGGTTGGAGCTACGAGCAGTACTTC. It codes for CASSEGQGWSYEQYF.

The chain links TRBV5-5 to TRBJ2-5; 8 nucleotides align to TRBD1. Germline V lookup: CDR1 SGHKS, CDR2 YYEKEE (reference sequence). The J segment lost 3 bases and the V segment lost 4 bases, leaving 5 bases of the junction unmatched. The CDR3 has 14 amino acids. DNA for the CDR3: TGTGCCAGCAGCCCGGGACAGGCCAAAGAGACCCAGTACTTC. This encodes CASSPGQAKETQYF. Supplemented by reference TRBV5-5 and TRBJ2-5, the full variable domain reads DAGVTQSPTHLIKTRGQQVTLRCSPISGHKSVSWYQQVLGQGPQFIFQYYEKEERGRGNFPDRFSARQFPNYSSELNVNALLLGDSALYLCASSPGQAKETQYFGPGTRLLVL.

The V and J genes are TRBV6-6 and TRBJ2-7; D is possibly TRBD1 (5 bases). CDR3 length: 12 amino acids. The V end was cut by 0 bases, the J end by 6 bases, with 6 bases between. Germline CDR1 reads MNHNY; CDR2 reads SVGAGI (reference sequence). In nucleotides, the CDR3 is TGTGCCAGCAGTTACTCAAGGGGCGAGCAGTACTTC. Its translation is CASSYSRGEQYF.

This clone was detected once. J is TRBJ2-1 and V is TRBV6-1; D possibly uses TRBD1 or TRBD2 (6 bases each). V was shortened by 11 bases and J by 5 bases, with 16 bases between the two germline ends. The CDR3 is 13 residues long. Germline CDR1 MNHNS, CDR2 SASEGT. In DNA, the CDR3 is TGTGCCGGGGGGACACAAATTAACAATGAGCAGTTCTTC. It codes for CAGGTQINNEQFF.

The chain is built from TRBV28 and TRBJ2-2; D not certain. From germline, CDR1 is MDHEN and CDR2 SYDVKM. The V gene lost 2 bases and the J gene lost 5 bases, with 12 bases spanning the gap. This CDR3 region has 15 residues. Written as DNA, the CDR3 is TGTGCCAGCAGTTTACCGATGGAAAGTACCGGGGAGCTGTTTTTT. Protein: CASSLPMESTGELFF.

The CDR3 loop reads CASSPRITGGGLYF. As DNA, the CDR3 is TGTGCCAGCAGCCCCCGAATCACAGGGGGCGGTCTGTACTTC. The chain is built from TRBV11-3 and TRBJ2-7, with 9 nucleotides matching TRBD1. From germline, CDR1 is SGHNT and CDR2 YENEEA. There are 14 residues in the CDR3. J gave up 12 bases and V 5 bases, and 14 bases lay outside the gene matches. The full variable domain, completed using reference TRBV11-3 and TRBJ2-7, is EAGVVQSPRYKIIEKKQPVAFWCNPISGHNTLYWYLQNLGQGPELLIRYENEEAVDDSQLPKDRFSAERLKGVDSTLKIQPAELGDSAVYLCASSPRITGGGLYFGPGTRLTVT.

DNA for the CDR3: TGTGCCAGCAGCTTCCAAGCTGAGCAGTTCTTC. It encodes CASSFQAEQFF. The genes are TRBV11-3 and TRBJ2-1, with D uncertain. The CDR3 sequence is 11 residues long. V was clipped by 3 bases and J by 9 bases, with 6 bases between them. The V gene's germline CDR1 is SGHNT and CDR2 YENEEA.

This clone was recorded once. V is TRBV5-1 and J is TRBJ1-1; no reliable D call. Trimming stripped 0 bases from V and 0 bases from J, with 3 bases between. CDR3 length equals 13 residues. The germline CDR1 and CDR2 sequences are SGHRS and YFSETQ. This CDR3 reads CASSLGLNTEAFF. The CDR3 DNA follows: TGCGCCAGCAGCTTGGGGTTGAACACTGAAGCTTTCTTT. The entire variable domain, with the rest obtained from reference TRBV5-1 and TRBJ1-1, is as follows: KAGVTQTPRYLIKTRGQQVTLSCSPISGHRSVSWYQQTPGQGLQFLFEYFSETQRNKGNFPGRFSGRQFSNSRSEMNVSTLELGDSALYLCASSLGLNTEAFFGQGTRLTVV.

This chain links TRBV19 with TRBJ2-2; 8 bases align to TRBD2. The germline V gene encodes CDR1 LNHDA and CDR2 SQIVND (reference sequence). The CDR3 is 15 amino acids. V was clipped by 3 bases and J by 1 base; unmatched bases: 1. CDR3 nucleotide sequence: TGTGCCAGTAGTATCCTAGCGGGGAACACCGGGGAGCTGTTTTTT. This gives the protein CASSILAGNTGELFF.

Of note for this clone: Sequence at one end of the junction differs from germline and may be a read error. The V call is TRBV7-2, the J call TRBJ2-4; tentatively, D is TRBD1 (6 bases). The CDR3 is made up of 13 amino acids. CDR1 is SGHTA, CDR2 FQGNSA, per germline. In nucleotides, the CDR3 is TGTGCCAGCAGCTTATCCCCCACTTACAGGGCGAGCTTC. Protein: CASSLSPTYRASF.

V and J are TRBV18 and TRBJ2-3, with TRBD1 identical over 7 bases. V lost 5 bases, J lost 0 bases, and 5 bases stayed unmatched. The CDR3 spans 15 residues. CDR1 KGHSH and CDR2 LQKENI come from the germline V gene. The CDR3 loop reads CASSMGQRSTDTQYF. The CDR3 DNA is TGTGCCAGCTCAATGGGACAGCGTAGCACAGATACGCAGTATTTT. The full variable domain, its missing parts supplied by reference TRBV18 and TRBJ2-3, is NAGVMQNPRHLVRRRGQEARLRCSPMKGHSHVYWYRQLPEEGLKFMVYLQKENIIDESGMPKERFSAEFPKEGPSILRIQQVVRGDSAAYFCASSMGQRSTDTQYFGPGTRLTVL.

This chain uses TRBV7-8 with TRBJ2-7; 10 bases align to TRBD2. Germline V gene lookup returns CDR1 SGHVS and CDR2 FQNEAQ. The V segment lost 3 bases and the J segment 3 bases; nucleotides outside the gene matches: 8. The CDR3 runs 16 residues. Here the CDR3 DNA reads TGTGCCAGCAGCTTTATAGCGGGGGGTAAGGTCTACGAGCAGTACTTC. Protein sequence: CASSFIAGGKVYEQYF.

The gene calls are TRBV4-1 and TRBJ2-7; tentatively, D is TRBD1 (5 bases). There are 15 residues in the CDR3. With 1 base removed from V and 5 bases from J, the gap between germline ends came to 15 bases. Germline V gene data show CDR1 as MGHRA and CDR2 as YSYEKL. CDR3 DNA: TGCGCCAGCAGCCAAGGGGAATCTGGGGCAGACGAGCAGTACTTC. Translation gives CASSQGESGADEQYF.

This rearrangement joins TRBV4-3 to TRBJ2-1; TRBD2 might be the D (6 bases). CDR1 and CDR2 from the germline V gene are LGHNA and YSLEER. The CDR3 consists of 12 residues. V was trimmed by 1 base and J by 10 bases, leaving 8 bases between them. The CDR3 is CASSQGGGEQFF. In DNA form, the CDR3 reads TGCGCCAGCAGCCAAGGAGGAGGGGAGCAGTTCTTC.